Below are 30 T cell receptor beta chains sequenced from a single sample in a study of metastatic and nonmetastatic thyroid tumors. No patient had received any treatment before thyroid surgery. With MiXCR, TCRdb reprocessed the PCR reads. The sample carries some 33,000 clones, about a sixth recorded once. The sample was blood. The receptors were gathered from a female donor with papillary thyroid cancer or a benign thyroid nodule (not recorded which). Some clones in this sample may be carry-over from other donors' samples.

Ten or more counts support this clone. V and J are TRBV3-1 and TRBJ2-7; no firm D call. This CDR3 contains 14 residues. V shed 0 bases and J shed 1 base, with 7 bases lying between them. Germline-derived CDR1 and CDR2 are LGHDT and YNNKEL (reference sequence). This CDR3 reads CASSQDPDSYEQYF. CDR3 bases: TGTGCCAGCAGCCAAGATCCGGATTCCTACGAGCAGTACTTC.

CDR3 sequence reads: CAWSVPSGADTQYF. The CDR3 nucleotides read TGTGCCTGGAGTGTACCTAGCGGGGCAGATACGCAGTATTTT. This chain joins TRBV30 and TRBJ2-3, with TRBD2 matching over 9 bases. The CDR3 loop spans 14 amino acids. Germline trimming cut 0 bases from V and 4 bases from J; bases unmatched to any gene: 2. Germline values: CDR1 GTSNPN, CDR2 SVGIG (reference sequence).

The rearrangement joins TRBV6-1 to TRBJ2-7; a weak D match, TRBD2 (6 bases). V lost 1 base and J lost 7, with 17 bases in between. Germline V CDR1 and CDR2: MNHNS, SASEGT. The CDR3 contains 15 residues. The CDR3 DNA reads as TGTGCCAGCAGTGAAGGGCCCGGAGGGGTTGAAGAGCAGTACTTC. The encoded protein is CASSEGPGGVEEQYF.

In its sample, this clone was seen many times. Other DNA sequences of this sample code for an identical CDR3. This rearrangement joins TRBV6-1 to TRBJ2-5, with TRBD1 matching 9 bases. The CDR3 has 16 amino acids. Per the germline V gene, CDR1 is MNHNS and CDR2 is SASEGT. With 4 bases clipped from V and 6 bases from J, the junction kept 12 bases outside the gene matches. This CDR3 is CASSVTGGEGWQTQYF. The CDR3 DNA reads TGTGCCAGCAGTGTTACAGGGGGCGAAGGGTGGCAGACCCAGTACTTC.

There are many counts of this clone. This rearrangement joins TRBV11-1 to TRBJ1-6; TRBD1 matches at 8 bases. This CDR3 is 15 amino acids long. V trimming: 5 bases; J trimming: 7 bases; junction bases outside the gene matches: 7. Germline loops: CDR1 SGHAT, CDR2 FQDESV (reference sequence). In DNA form, the CDR3 reads TGTGCCAGCAGCCAGAGACAGGGGTTAAATTCACCCCTCCACTTT. Amino acids: CASSQRQGLNSPLHF.

This clone has ten or more counts. V and J are TRBV7-9 and TRBJ2-7; D uncertain. Per germline, CDR1 SEHNR and CDR2 FQNEAQ (reference sequence). Trimming removed 2 bases at V and 4 bases at J, with 9 bases between. This CDR3 is built from 13 residues. The CDR3 reads CASSLTVRYEQYF. The CDR3 DNA follows: TGTGCCAGCAGCTTAACAGTAAGGTACGAGCAGTACTTC.

As regards this clone: A read error may be the cause here, since a much bigger clone is one base away. The chain links TRBV9 to TRBJ2-5, with no clear D. This CDR3 comprises 14 residues. Per germline, CDR1 SGDLS and CDR2 YYNGEE. V was clipped by 3 bases and J by 4 bases, with 13 bases between them. The CDR3 is CASSAHTWVETQYF. In DNA form, the CDR3 reads TGTGCCAGCAGCGCACATACATGGGTAGAGACCCAGTACTTC.

Ten or more counts support this clone. The chain joins TRBV9 to TRBJ2-7, with 9 bases that match TRBD1. The CDR3 totals 15 residues. The trim removed 4 bases at V and 5 bases at J, leaving 10 bases unmatched. Germline V gene lookup returns CDR1 SGDLS and CDR2 YYNGEE. For the CDR3, the DNA is TGTGCCAGCAGCCCCCGGACAGGGGTTTGGAACGAGCAGTACTTC. Translating it yields CASSPRTGVWNEQYF.

As to this clone: This may be a read error: a much more frequent sequence differs by one nucleotide. This chain connects TRBV20-1 to TRBJ1-6; D gene unclear. The V gene lost 1 base and the J gene lost 0 bases, with 10 bases spanning the gap. CDR1 DFQATT and CDR2 SNEGSKA come from the germline V gene (reference sequence). The CDR3 length is 16 residues. CDR3 sequence reads: CSARGHWGSYNSPLHF. CDR3 coding DNA: TGCAGTGCTAGAGGGCATTGGGGCTCCTATAATTCACCCCTCCACTTT.

V and J are TRBV11-2 and TRBJ2-7; TRBD2 is a possible D gene (5 bases). Germline V gives CDR1 SGHAT, CDR2 FQNNGV. This CDR3 is 14 amino acids long. V was cut by 1 base and J by 5 bases, with 12 bases left in between. CDR3 sequence (DNA): TGTGCCAGCAGCTTAGCCGGACTCGCCGACGAGCAGTACTTC. Translating it yields CASSLAGLADEQYF.

The sample holds many counts of this clone. The chain recombines TRBV28 with TRBJ2-3; D may be TRBD2 (6 bases). Germline lookup yields CDR1 MDHEN and CDR2 SYDVKM. The CDR3 runs 17 residues. Trimming cost V 6 bases and J 5 bases, with 24 bases left between them. The CDR3 bases are TGTGCCAGCAGCTCCGGGGAAGGCGGAGAGGGAGGAGATACGCAGTATTTT. It yields the protein CASSSGEGGEGGDTQYF.

This clone was picked up many times. The J gene is TRBJ2-3, the V gene TRBV20-1, with TRBD2 matching 8 bases. J was trimmed by 1 base and V by 6 bases; bases with no gene match: 9. Per germline, CDR1 DFQATT and CDR2 SNEGSKA (reference sequence). This CDR3 is built from 15 residues. CDR3 protein: CSATILAGGTDTQYF. The DNA for the CDR3 is TGCAGTGCCACAATTCTAGCGGGCGGCACAGATACGCAGTATTTT.

The table lists this clone with a few counts. The chain has TRBV6-1 and TRBJ2-3, with 9 nucleotides matching TRBD1. Trimming took 4 bases from V and 6 from J; bases not matched to a gene: 14. The CDR3 spans 17 residues. Germline V gene lookup returns CDR1 MNHNS and CDR2 SASEGT. CDR3 sequence: CASSGPGQGTIVDTQYF. CDR3 sequence (DNA): TGTGCCAGCAGTGGACCGGGACAGGGAACCATTGTGGATACGCAGTATTTT.

This clone was detected ten times or more. This may stem from a read error, because a much larger clone lies one nucleotide away. Additional DNA sequences in this sample encode the identical CDR3. V gene TRBV4-2 combines with J gene TRBJ2-7; D assignment may be TRBD1 or TRBD2 (5 bases each). The CDR3 has 15 amino acids. Germline CDR1 and CDR2: LGHNA and YNFKEQ. Here the CDR3 DNA reads TGTGCCAGCGGCCAAGATTGGGGGTTTTCCTACGAGCAGTACTTC. It specifies CASGQDWGFSYEQYF.

In this sample, this clone turned up many times. The rearrangement joins TRBV20-1 to TRBJ1-1; D call uncertain. The ends were cut back, 0 bases at V and 6 bases at J, with 8 bases in the middle. The germline V gene has CDR1 DFQATT and CDR2 SNEGSKA (reference sequence). CDR3 length: 12 residues. CDR3 sequence (DNA): TGCAGTGCTAGAGATCCGGTTGCTGAAGCTTTCTTT. This gives the protein CSARDPVAEAFF.

There are many counts of this clone. V and J are TRBV5-1 and TRBJ2-3; D perhaps matches TRBD2 (7 bases). Germline V gene sequence: CDR1 SGHRS, CDR2 YFSETQ. Trimming took 2 bases from V and 6 from J, leaving 13 bases between them. CDR3 length: 14 amino acids. This CDR3 reads CASSFGGALDTQYF. CDR3 bases: TGCGCCAGCAGCTTTGGGGGGGCGCTTGATACGCAGTATTTT.

This clone was detected many times. This chain joins TRBV12-3 or TRBV12-4 and TRBJ1-1; unclear D gene. Trimming shortened V by 5 bases and J by 6 bases, and 22 bases separated the two germline ends. The CDR3 contains 16 residues. DNA of the CDR3: TGTGCCAGCAGTCAATACAGCCTAAAAGATTCCTCTGAAGCTTTCTTT. This translates into CASSQYSLKDSSEAFF.

By share, this clone ranks as medium-sized. The genes are TRBV6-1 and TRBJ2-7; 11 positions agree with TRBD1. There are 14 residues in the CDR3. Germline assignment: CDR1 MNHNS and CDR2 SASEGT. After removal of 8 bases from V and 1 base from J, the junction contained 4 bases not matched to a gene. CDR3 loop: CASPGQGVSYEQYF. DNA of the CDR3: TGTGCCAGCCCGGGACAGGGGGTATCCTACGAGCAGTACTTC.

This clone appeared many times. The rearrangement links TRBV12-3 or TRBV12-4 to TRBJ2-5; 9 nucleotides match TRBD1. V gave up 6 bases and J gave up 4 bases; unmatched junction bases: 6. The CDR3 is made up of 14 amino acids. CDR3 nucleotide sequence: TGTGCCAGCAGGAAAGGACAGGGGTCAGAGACCCAGTACTTC. Translating gives CASRKGQGSETQYF.

This clone was observed at least ten times. The sample has other DNA sequences that encode this CDR3 too. The chain has TRBV27 and TRBJ2-3; 10 positions agree with TRBD1. With V trimmed by 4 bases and J by 1 base, 8 bases remained unmatched. The germline gives CDR1 MNHEY, CDR2 SMNVEV (reference sequence). This CDR3 spans 17 amino acids. The CDR3, as DNA: TGTGCCAGCAGTTCTCTTCGGACAGGGGGAGGCACAGATACGCAGTATTTT. Its protein product is CASSSLRTGGGTDTQYF.

Remarks on this clone: A much larger clone differs from this one at a single base, so this may be a read error. The genes are TRBV5-1 and TRBJ2-3; 9 bases map to TRBD1. The CDR3 loop spans 14 amino acids. The germline gives CDR1 SGHRS, CDR2 YFSETQ. CDR3 DNA sequence: TGCCCCAGCAGCACAGGACAGGGGTTGGATACGCAGTATTTT. Translation: CPSSTGQGLDTQYF.

This clone has at least ten counts. This chain joins TRBV20-1 and TRBJ1-5, with 7 bases fitting TRBD1. V was clipped by 4 bases and J by 6 bases; unmatched bases: 3. Germline loops: CDR1 DFQATT, CDR2 SNEGSKA (reference sequence). The CDR3 is 12 residues long. CDR3 loop: CSANRGTQPQHF. As DNA, the CDR3 is TGCAGTGCTAACAGGGGAACTCAGCCCCAGCATTTT.

This clone came up many times. A read error may account for a junction end that differs from germline. The chain employs TRBV28 and TRBJ2-7; TRBD1 aligns across 8 bases. CDR1 MDHEN and CDR2 SYDVKM come from the germline V gene. The CDR3 spans 12 residues. CDR3 sequence reads: CASSRTGYEQHF. Here the CDR3 DNA reads TGTGCCAGCAGTCGGACAGGGTACGAGCAGCACTTC.

This clone has just a few counts. This chain uses TRBV6-2 or TRBV6-3 with TRBJ2-7; perhaps TRBD1 as D (5 bases). This CDR3 has 14 residues. CDR1 is MNHEY and CDR2 is SVGEGT in the germline V gene. Trimming took 0 bases from V and 6 from J, leaving 12 bases between them. The CDR3 DNA reads as TGTGCCAGCAGTTACTCTGGGGCGGTCTCCGAGCAGTACTTC. Residues: CASSYSGAVSEQYF.

This clone was counted at least ten times. Other nucleotide sequences in the sample specify the same CDR3. The CDR3 sequence: CSVGGGGDTQYF. As DNA, the CDR3 is TGCAGCGTTGGCGGTGGGGGAGATACGCAGTATTTT. The chain couples TRBV29-1 to TRBJ2-3; possibly TRBD1 or TRBD2 for D (5 bases each). The V gene's germline CDR1 is SQVTM and CDR2 ANQGSEA. The CDR3 totals 12 residues. Trimming stripped 4 bases from V and 5 bases from J, with 10 bases between.

The V gene is TRBV12-3 or TRBV12-4, the J gene TRBJ2-1; D is unresolved. V gave up 3 bases and J gave up 5 bases, with 14 bases separating them. This CDR3 region has 15 residues. The CDR3 nucleotides read TGTGCCAGCAGTTTCCCCCCCCCCCGCAACAATGAGCAGTTCTTC. Its protein product is CASSFPPPRNNEQFF.

The sample holds many counts of this clone. This may be a read error, as it is one base from a much larger clone. The genes are TRBV3-1 and TRBJ2-2; a possible D gene is TRBD1 (5 bases). This CDR3 is 15 amino acids long. V lost 2 bases to trimming and J lost 6 bases, with 13 bases between them. Germline assignment: CDR1 LGHDT and CDR2 YNNKEL (reference sequence). CDR3 nucleotide sequence: TGTGCCAGCAGCCAACAAGGACATAACGCCGGGGAGCTGTTTTTT. It yields the protein CASSQQGHNAGELFF.

This clone was counted ten times or more. V and J are TRBV7-6 and TRBJ2-4, with 10 bases aligning to TRBD1. This CDR3 is built from 17 residues. The V and J ends lost 1 base and 6 bases, in that order; junction bases with no gene match: 9. Germline V gene sequence: CDR1 SGHVS, CDR2 FNYEAQ. CDR3 DNA sequence: TGTGCCAGCAGCTTAGGGGCATCGGGACAGGGGAGAAACATTCAGTACTTC. Translating gives CASSLGASGQGRNIQYF. The full variable domain, with the rest looked up from reference TRBV7-6 and TRBJ2-4, is GAGVSQSPRYKVTKRGQDVALRCDPISGHVSLYWYRQALGQGPEFLTYFNYEAQQDKSGLPNDRFSAERPEGSISTLTIQRTEQRDSAMYRCASSLGASGQGRNIQYFGAGTRLSVL.

This clone was found many times. This CDR3 reads CASEVRNSNQPQHF. The DNA for the CDR3 is TGTGCCAGCGAAGTCAGGAATAGCAATCAGCCCCAGCATTTT. V gene TRBV2 combines with J gene TRBJ1-5; D not certain. Deletions cut 8 bases from V and 0 bases from J, with 11 bases between. The germline V gene has CDR1 SNHLY and CDR2 FYNNEI. The CDR3 length is 14 residues.

This clone is deemed medium-sized. This chain connects TRBV6-1 to TRBJ1-2; unclear D gene. Germline V CDR1 and CDR2: MNHNS, SASEGT. The CDR3 has 11 amino acids. V was pared by 6 bases and J by 8 bases, with 10 bases between. The CDR3 sequence is CASSSSKGYTF. CDR3 nucleotide sequence: TGTGCCAGCAGCAGCTCAAAAGGCTACACCTTC.